This T cell receptor beta chain came from a study of control samples from healthy donors and cancer patients. Here immunoSEQ multiplex PCR was the method, and the copy in TCRdb shows in-frame clones only, minus some. The data contain under 150,000 clones, around nine tenths of them singletons. From germline, CDR1 is MRHNA and CDR2 SNTAGT. The CDR3 consists of 13 residues. V was pared by 3 bases and J by 10 bases, with 13 bases between. This clone was seen just once. The chain employs TRBV6-4 and TRBJ2-1; TRBD2 might be the D (5 bases). Sequenced material: blood. This clonotype was obtained from a man aged 30 to 39 in good health. CDR3 amino acids: CASSDKAEEEQFF. CDR3 nucleotide sequence: TGTGCCAGCAGTGATAAAGCGGAGGAAGAGCAGTTCTTC.